Presented here are 24 T cell receptor beta chains from one specimen sequenced in a study of shared clonotypes between healthy human individuals. TCRdb's table, derived via immunoSEQ multiplex PCR, lists solely in-frame clones and lacks some. The data hold around 2,000,000 clones, with roughly 95% observed a single time. The naive CD8 fraction comprised CD45RO-negative cells positively selected for CCR7 and excluded terminally differentiated effector memory CD45RA+ cells. What was sequenced was naive CD8+ T cells sorted from blood. The source of these receptors is a man aged 18 to 30 in good health.

The V call is TRBV7-9, the J call TRBJ2-1; maybe TRBD1 (6 bases). The CDR3 spans 12 residues. Looked up from germline, CDR1 is SEHNR and CDR2 is FQNEAQ (reference sequence). V gave up 6 bases and J gave up 8 bases, with 11 bases separating them. The DNA of the CDR3 is TGTGCCAGCAGTCACAGGGTAGATGAGCAGTTCTTC. As protein: CASSHRVDEQFF. The full variable domain, rest sourced from reference TRBV7-9 and TRBJ2-1, is DTGVSQNPRHKITKRGQNVTFRCDPISEHNRLYWYRQTLGQGPEFLTYFQNEAQLEKSRLLSDRFSAERPKGSFSTLEIQRTEQGDSAMYLCASSHRVDEQFFGPGTRLTVL.

Turning to this clone: Other DNA sequences in this specimen translate into the identical CDR3. The genes are TRBV5-4 and TRBJ1-1, with TRBD1 as a possible D gene (5 bases). The CDR3 loop spans 12 amino acids. The V end lost 5 bases, the J end lost 4 bases, and 9 bases lay between the germline ends. Germline V gives CDR1 SGHNT, CDR2 YYREEE (reference sequence). As DNA, the CDR3 is TGTGCCAGCAGTGGGGGGGGCACTGAAGCTTTCTTT. Protein product: CASSGGGTEAFF.

The chain uses TRBV27 and TRBJ2-7, with 7 bases fitting TRBD1. Germline lookup yields CDR1 MNHEY and CDR2 SMNVEV (reference sequence). V trimming: 5 bases; J trimming: 0 bases; junction bases outside the gene matches: 7. This CDR3 has 15 amino acids. CDR3 DNA: TGTGCCAGCAGTCTCAGTAGGGGGCCCTCCTACGAGCAGTACTTC. Translated, it gives CASSLSRGPSYEQYF.

The V and J genes are TRBV6-5 and TRBJ1-1; D call uncertain. This CDR3 comprises 15 residues. Germline V gene data show CDR1 as MNHEY and CDR2 as SVGAGI. With 2 bases removed from V and 0 bases from J, the gap between germline ends came to 10 bases. The CDR3 loop is CASSYRPPLNTEAFF. The CDR3 region has the DNA TGTGCCAGCAGTTACCGACCTCCTTTGAACACTGAAGCTTTCTTT.

CDR3 protein: CASSKGIQPQHF. CDR3 coding DNA: TGTGCCAGCAGCAAAGGGATACAGCCCCAGCATTTT. The chain recombines TRBV21-1 with TRBJ1-5. TRBV21-1 is deemed a pseudogene. The length of the CDR3 is 12 residues.

The V gene is TRBV5-5, the J gene TRBJ1-1; D gene uncertain. The CDR3 loop spans 16 amino acids. The V gene's germline CDR1 is SGHKS and CDR2 YYEKEE (reference sequence). Trimming took 1 base from V and 1 from J, leaving 14 bases between them. CDR3 nucleotide sequence: TGTGCCAGCAGCTTGTTGCCTTTAGTTGGGAACACTGAAGCTTTCTTT. Translation: CASSLLPLVGNTEAFF.

This sequence joins TRBV4-3 and TRBJ2-7; 9 nucleotides match TRBD1. With 0 bases clipped from V and 4 bases from J, the junction kept 10 bases outside the gene matches. In germline, CDR1 is LGHNA, CDR2 YSLEER. This CDR3 has 17 residues. The CDR3 loop reads CASSQDPPGQGRYEQYF. The CDR3 region has the DNA TGCGCCAGCAGCCAAGATCCTCCGGGACAGGGCAGATACGAGCAGTACTTC.

V gene TRBV4-3 combines with J gene TRBJ2-7, with 12 bases that match TRBD2. Losses at the gene ends were 2 bases for V and 3 bases for J; bases not matched to a gene: 11. The germline CDR1 and CDR2 sequences are LGHNA and YSLEER. The CDR3 spans 18 residues. In nucleotides, the CDR3 is TGCGCCAGCAGCCAATTGGACCCCCTAGCGGGAGGGCACTACGAGCAGTACTTC. As protein: CASSQLDPLAGGHYEQYF.

The rearrangement uses TRBV5-4 and TRBJ2-7; 9 bases are shared with TRBD1. The length of the CDR3 is 15 residues. J gave up 5 bases and V 3 bases, and 9 bases lay outside the gene matches. The germline CDR1 and CDR2 sequences are SGHNT and YYREEE (reference sequence). This CDR3 is CASSSLGQGNHEQYF. The DNA for the CDR3 is TGTGCCAGCAGCTCACTGGGACAGGGAAACCACGAGCAGTACTTC.

V and J are TRBV4-3 and TRBJ1-5; 8 bases map to TRBD1. CDR1 and CDR2 (germline): LGHNA, YSLEER. V lost 4 bases to trimming and J lost 4 bases; unmatched junction nucleotides: 6. This CDR3 is built from 15 residues. The CDR3 here is CASSRGTGLNQPQHF. The CDR3 DNA reads TGCGCCAGCAGCCGGGGGACAGGCCTTAATCAGCCCCAGCATTTT.

With respect to this clone: Other DNA sequences from this sample encode an identical CDR3 as well. The chain uses TRBV7-6 and TRBJ1-6; tentative D call: TRBD1 (5 bases). The germline gives CDR1 SGHVS, CDR2 FNYEAQ. V was shortened by 1 base and J by 5 bases, with 9 bases between the two germline ends. This CDR3 has 15 residues. CDR3 bases: TGTGCCAGCAGCTTAGGGGACGGACATAATTCACCCCTCCACTTT. It codes for CASSLGDGHNSPLHF.

The chain uses TRBV4-3 and TRBJ1-5; 9 nucleotides line up with TRBD1. With 2 bases clipped from V and 5 bases from J, the junction kept 4 bases outside the gene matches. The CDR3 is made up of 15 amino acids. Per germline, CDR1 LGHNA and CDR2 YSLEER. The CDR3 protein is CASSQTGTGHQPQHF. CDR3 nucleotides: TGCGCCAGCAGCCAAACCGGGACAGGGCATCAGCCCCAGCATTTT.

CDR3 protein: CASGLRGELFF. The CDR3, as DNA: TGTGCTAGTGGTTTGAGGGGGGAGCTGTTTTTT. V is TRBV12-5 and J is TRBJ2-2; D remains ambiguous. CDR1 is LGHNT and CDR2 is FRNRAP in the germline V gene. The germline V and J ends were trimmed by 2 bases and 8 bases, with 3 bases remaining between them. This CDR3 is built from 11 residues.

V gene TRBV10-1 combines with J gene TRBJ1-6, with D possibly TRBD1 on 5 matching bases. V was cut by 6 bases and J by 9 bases, with 15 bases left in between. The CDR3 covers 14 residues. Germline CDR1 and CDR2: WNHNN and SYGVQD (reference sequence). CDR3 loop: CASRTRQGSSPLHF. CDR3 bases: TGCGCCAGCAGGACTCGGCAGGGAAGTTCACCCCTCCACTTT.

This rearrangement joins TRBV9 to TRBJ2-3, with TRBD2 matching 10 bases. The length of the CDR3 is 17 residues. V dropped 4 bases and J dropped 4; count of bases not matched to a gene: 12. CDR1 SGDLS and CDR2 YYNGEE come from the germline V gene. The CDR3 DNA reads as TGTGCCAGCAGCAGCGGGAGGGCGGGAGACTTCCCAGATACGCAGTATTTT. Protein sequence: CASSSGRAGDFPDTQYF.

V is TRBV4-1 and J is TRBJ1-2, with D perhaps matching TRBD1 (6 bases). CDR3 length: 15 amino acids. Trimming removed 0 bases from V and 8 bases from J, with 16 bases in between. The germline V gene encodes CDR1 MGHRA and CDR2 YSYEKL. CDR3 DNA sequence: TGCGCCAGCAGCCAAGATAGGGGGTGGAGAGAAGGCTACACCTTC. As protein: CASSQDRGWREGYTF.

The chain combines TRBV10-3 with TRBJ2-3; 9 bases match TRBD2. Trimming took 0 bases from V and 6 from J; bases not matched to a gene: 4. CDR1 and CDR2 from the germline V gene are ENHRY and SYGVKD. This CDR3 is 15 amino acids long. For the CDR3, the DNA is TGTGCCATCAGTGAGTCTGCGGGAGGGGGGGATACGCAGTATTTT. Amino acid sequence: CAISESAGGGDTQYF.

The CDR3 DNA reads TGTGCCAGCAGTTACTCGGTTGCGGGAGTGCCAGAGACCCAGTACTTC. Translation gives CASSYSVAGVPETQYF. The chain employs TRBV6-5 and TRBJ2-5, with TRBD2 matching 7 bases. Germline CDR1 reads MNHEY; CDR2 reads SVGAGI. The V and J ends lost 0 bases and 4 bases, in that order; junction bases with no gene match: 8. The length of the CDR3 is 16 residues.

The gene calls are TRBV13 and TRBJ1-2, with D tentatively TRBD1 (5 bases). The CDR3 sequence is 18 residues long. V dropped 4 bases and J dropped 0 bases, with 21 bases sitting between them. Germline assignment: CDR1 PRHDT and CDR2 FYEKMQ (reference sequence). The DNA for the CDR3 is TGTGCCAGCAGCTCGACTTTAGGAGGGACGGCAGCTAACTATGGCTACACCTTC. Amino acid sequence: CASSSTLGGTAANYGYTF.

This clone occurred once. The gene calls are TRBV7-3 and TRBJ1-1; maybe TRBD1 (5 bases). The germline V and J ends were trimmed by 1 base and 0 bases, with 12 bases remaining between them. The CDR3 length is 16 residues. Germline V CDR1 and CDR2: SGHTA, FQGTGA. CDR3 sequence: CASSLMPGPMNTEAFF. DNA for the CDR3: TGTGCCAGCAGCTTAATGCCGGGACCCATGAACACTGAAGCTTTCTTT.

The chain couples TRBV6-5 to TRBJ2-7, with D perhaps TRBD2 (5 bases). CDR1 and CDR2 from the germline V gene are MNHEY and SVGAGI. This CDR3 has 14 residues. Trimming left V 3 bases short and J 0 bases short, with 9 bases between. The CDR3: CASSYQRDSYEQYF. CDR3 nucleotide sequence: TGTGCCAGCAGTTATCAGAGGGACTCCTACGAGCAGTACTTC.

This clone has a handful of counts. The chain has TRBV6-1 and TRBJ1-5; D is perhaps TRBD1 (5 bases). This CDR3 is built from 15 residues. Germline V gene lookup returns CDR1 MNHNS and CDR2 SASEGT. V dropped 6 bases and J dropped 0 bases, with 12 bases sitting between them. Written as DNA, the CDR3 is TGTGCCAGCAGGCCCGGGGGGGTTAGCAATCAGCCCCAGCATTTT. This sequence encodes CASRPGGVSNQPQHF.

The V call is TRBV4-3, the J call TRBJ2-2, with TRBD2 matching over 8 bases. Germline CDR1 reads LGHNA; CDR2 reads YSLEER. The CDR3 length is 18 residues. V shed 0 bases, J shed 3 bases, and the junction held 9 bases outside the gene matches. The chain's CDR3 is CASSQDPGGVTDTGELFF. The CDR3 DNA reads TGCGCCAGCAGCCAAGATCCGGGAGGGGTAACAGACACCGGGGAGCTGTTTTTT.

This sequence joins TRBV9 and TRBJ1-3, with 7 bases lining up with TRBD1. This CDR3 is built from 13 residues. The V gene's germline CDR1 is SGDLS and CDR2 YYNGEE. V trimming: 3 bases; J trimming: 6 bases; junction bases outside the gene matches: 3. The CDR3 DNA reads TGTGCCAGCAGCGCCGACAGGGAAAACACCATATATTTT. Amino acids: CASSADRENTIYF.